The 18 T cell receptor beta chains reported below all come from one sample, sequenced in a study of T cell responses to AZD1222 COVID-19 vaccine. Profiled with immunoSEQ multiplex PCR; TCRdb holds only in-frame clones, not every one. Here the sample spans about 120,000 clones, approximately 83% being singletons. This specimen consisted of peripheral blood, obtained on day 0 of AZD1222 vaccination. The receptors derive from an adult in good health.

The chain employs TRBV24-1 and TRBJ1-6; D gene uncertain. Between the trimmed V and J ends, which lost 9 bases and 8 bases, there was a span of 13 bases. This CDR3 comprises 13 residues. CDR1 and CDR2 from the germline V gene are KGHDR and SFDVKD. CDR3 in amino acids: CATYPDRDSPLHF. CDR3 nucleotides: TGTGCCACCTACCCCGACCGGGATTCACCCCTCCACTTT.

This clone was observed a handful of times. This chain connects TRBV3-1 (or the pseudogene TRBV3-2) to TRBJ2-1; 9 bases are a match to TRBD2. J gave up 7 bases and V 1 base, and 5 bases lay outside the gene matches. Germline values: CDR1 LGHDT, CDR2 YNNKEL (reference sequence). This CDR3 has 15 residues. DNA for the CDR3: TGTGCCAGCAGCCAAGGGCCTAGCGGGAATAATGAGCAGTTCTTC. Translation: CASSQGPSGNNEQFF.

The V and J genes are TRBV3-1 (or the pseudogene TRBV3-2) and TRBJ1-2; tentative D call: TRBD1 (5 bases). The CDR3 has 14 amino acids. V was shortened by 0 bases and J by 4 bases, with 9 bases between the two germline ends. Germline V gene data show CDR1 as LGHDT and CDR2 as YNNKEL (reference sequence). The chain's CDR3 is CASSQDQGFYGYTF. The DNA for the CDR3 is TGTGCCAGCAGCCAAGATCAGGGATTCTATGGCTACACCTTC.

J is TRBJ2-5 and V is TRBV7-2; 7 nucleotides match TRBD2. From germline, CDR1 is SGHTA and CDR2 FQGNSA. This CDR3 is 14 amino acids long. J gave up 4 bases and V 2 bases, and 4 bases lay outside the gene matches. CDR3 sequence reads: CASSLSGVRETQYF. The CDR3 DNA follows: TGTGCCAGCAGCTTAAGCGGGGTTAGAGAGACCCAGTACTTC.

This rearrangement joins TRBV25-1 to TRBJ2-1; no reliable D call. This CDR3 has 14 amino acids. CDR1 and CDR2 from the germline V gene are MGHDK and SYGVNS. Trimming stripped 1 base from V and 5 bases from J, with 9 bases between. CDR3 sequence reads: CASSEWARNNEQFF. The CDR3, as DNA: TGTGCCAGCAGTGAATGGGCGCGTAACAATGAGCAGTTCTTC.

This clone has only one observation. V and J are TRBV19 and TRBJ2-2; D is unresolved. With 2 bases removed from V and 0 bases from J, the gap between germline ends came to 7 bases. Germline CDR1 reads LNHDA; CDR2 reads SQIVND (reference sequence). CDR3 size: 15 residues. The CDR3 region has the DNA TGTGCCAGTAGTATAACGGTAACGAACACCGGGGAGCTGTTTTTT. Its protein product is CASSITVTNTGELFF.

The V gene is TRBV6-1, the J gene TRBJ1-6; D is uncertain. V lost 1 base, J lost 1 base, and 5 bases lay in between. The CDR3 is 15 residues long. The germline gives CDR1 MNHNS, CDR2 SASEGT. Written as DNA, the CDR3 is TGTGCCAGCAGTGAAGGACAATCCTATAATTCACCCCTCCACTTT. Its protein product is CASSEGQSYNSPLHF.

This chain links TRBV27 with TRBJ2-1; TRBD1 matches at 8 bases. The V gene end was trimmed by 6 bases and the J gene end by 8 bases; junction bases not matched to a gene: 6. The CDR3 is 13 amino acids. Germline V lookup: CDR1 MNHEY, CDR2 SMNVEV (reference sequence). The CDR3, as DNA: TGTGCCAGCAGGGACAGGGTCGTCGATGAGCAGTTCTTC. Translation gives CASRDRVVDEQFF.

V is TRBV10-3 and J is TRBJ1-6, with D hard to call. V was trimmed by 3 bases and J by 7 bases, leaving 4 bases between them. The germline gives CDR1 ENHRY, CDR2 SYGVKD. This CDR3 spans 12 amino acids. Here the CDR3 DNA reads TGTGCCATCAGTGATTGGAATTCACCCCTCCACTTT. It translates to CAISDWNSPLHF.

The genes are TRBV30 and TRBJ1-5, with 8 bases that match TRBD1. The V gene end was trimmed by 2 bases and the J gene end by 6 bases; junction bases not matched to a gene: 6. This CDR3 has 14 residues. The germline V gene has CDR1 GTSNPN and CDR2 SVGIG (reference sequence). CDR3 in amino acids: CAWSKTGVVQPQHF. The CDR3 DNA sequence: TGTGCCTGGAGTAAGACAGGGGTGGTTCAGCCCCAGCATTTT.

The chain combines TRBV19 with TRBJ2-2; possibly TRBD1 or TRBD2 for D (7 bases each). V lost 10 bases and J 4 bases, leaving 22 bases between the germline ends. The CDR3 loop spans 16 amino acids. Germline V gives CDR1 LNHDA, CDR2 SQIVND (reference sequence). The CDR3 loop reads CATDSFPGGATGELFF. CDR3 coding DNA: TGTGCCACCGATAGTTTCCCAGGGGGGGCCACCGGGGAGCTGTTTTTT.

This clone was recorded once. The chain uses TRBV6-5 and TRBJ1-4; D is unresolved. Per the germline V gene, CDR1 is MNHEY and CDR2 is SVGAGI. Trimming stripped 7 bases from V and 7 bases from J, with 16 bases between. The CDR3 is made up of 14 amino acids. Here the CDR3 DNA reads TGTGCCAGCACCAGAGGTCAGGCGGCTGAAAAACTGTTTTTT. This gives the protein CASTRGQAAEKLFF.

The rearrangement joins TRBV2 to TRBJ1-5; tentatively, D is TRBD1 (6 bases). Germline V gene sequence: CDR1 SNHLY, CDR2 FYNNEI. The length of the CDR3 is 13 residues. V was pared by 5 bases and J by 7 bases, with 12 bases between. The CDR3 coding sequence is TGTGCCAGCAGTACAGGGTTCGAACAGCCCCAGCATTTT. Its protein product is CASSTGFEQPQHF.

This rearrangement joins TRBV30 to TRBJ1-4; tentative D call: TRBD1 (5 bases). The CDR3 length is 14 residues. V lost 3 bases, J lost 0 bases, and 8 bases lay in between. CDR1 and CDR2 (germline): GTSNPN, SVGIG (reference sequence). The CDR3, as DNA: TGTGCCTGGAGAGGGGTTGCAACTAATGAAAAACTGTTTTTT. This gives the protein CAWRGVATNEKLFF.

This chain joins TRBV10-3 and TRBJ1-3; no firm D call. V was cut by 4 bases and J by 1 base, with 8 bases left in between. Germline CDR1 is ENHRY and CDR2 is SYGVKD. CDR3 length: 14 amino acids. The CDR3 nucleotides are TGTGCCATCAGTGCTCTTAGTTCTGGAAACACCATATATTTT. Its translation is CAISALSSGNTIYF.

This chain joins TRBV7-8 and TRBJ1-2; D remains unclear. CDR1 SGHVS and CDR2 FQNEAQ come from the germline V gene. V was clipped by 5 bases and J by 5 bases, with 18 bases between them. This CDR3 comprises 15 residues. For the CDR3, the DNA is TGTGCCAGCAGCCGGAGGAGTGTGGCAGGATATGGCTACACCTTC. It translates to CASSRRSVAGYGYTF.

The chain carries TRBV5-1 and TRBJ1-6; maybe TRBD1 (6 bases). The CDR3 contains 15 residues. The germline V gene has CDR1 SGHRS and CDR2 YFSETQ. Trimming stripped 7 bases from V and 0 bases from J, with 11 bases between. In DNA form, the CDR3 reads TGCGCCAGCTCTAGGACAGTCTCCTATAATTCACCCCTCCACTTT. It specifies CASSRTVSYNSPLHF.

The gene calls are TRBV7-8 and TRBJ2-3, with 12 positions matching TRBD2. The junction had 3 bases not matched to a gene; V was cut back by 4 bases and J by 4 bases. Germline values: CDR1 SGHVS, CDR2 FQNEAQ. The CDR3 is 15 residues long. CDR3 nucleotides: TGTGCCAGCAGCTCACTAGCGGGAGGATCAGATACGCAGTATTTT. It is translated as CASSSLAGGSDTQYF.